This is a list of T cell receptor beta chains from one sample in a study of cytomegalovirus exposure and HLA in healthy donors. The table came from immunoSEQ multiplex PCR; TCRdb's copy has only in-frame clones and leaves some out. The sample yields 68,000 or so clones, 95% to 97% seen once. The sample consisted of PBMCs. The origin of the receptors is a man between 18 and 35 years old in good health and CMV-seronegative. Both conserved end residues are part of each CDR3. Each record gives: J gene, V gene, CDR3 length, D gene, clone size, CDR3 DNA, CDR3 protein. The D gene is left open where the match is weak. Clone size appears in some rows only: once, few, many, or a class for an expanded clone.

>TRBJ2-5|TRBV5-1|16|TRBD2|.
TGCGCCAGCAGCACGGGACTAGCGGGAGATGTGGAGACCCAGTACTTC
CASSTGLAGDVETQYF
>TRBJ2-1|TRBV7-3|16|TRBD2|.
TGTGCCAGCAGCTTAAGGGGACTAGCGGGTTACAATGAGCAGTTCTTC
CASSLRGLAGYNEQFF
>TRBJ2-7|TRBV27|14|.|.
TGTGCCAGCAGCCCAGGGGGCGGGGGCTACGAGCAGTACTTC
CASSPGGGGYEQYF
>TRBJ1-4|TRBV4-1|16|TRBD1|.
TGCGCCAGCAGCCAGACAGGGACCAGCCGGGATGAAAAACTGTTTTTT
CASSQTGTSRDEKLFF
>TRBJ2-3|TRBV11-2|16|TRBD2|.
TGTGCCAGCAGGCTACAGACTAGCGCGTTCCCAGATACGCAGTATTTT
CASRLQTSAFPDTQYF
>TRBJ2-1|TRBV5-1|16|TRBD2|.
TGCGCCAGCAGCTCAAGACTAGCGGGAGGGGGCAATGAGCAGTTCTTC
CASSSRLAGGGNEQFF
>TRBJ2-2|TRBV5-5|14|.|.
TGTGCCAGCAGCTTGGCACTTGACACCGGGGAGCTGTTTTTT
CASSLALDTGELFF
>TRBJ2-6|TRBV6-1|14|.|.
TGTGCCAGCAGGTCGGGCTCTGGGGCCAACGTCCTGACTTTC
CASRSGSGANVLTF
>TRBJ1-2|TRBV4-1|18|TRBD1|.
TGCGCCAGCAGCCGAGGCCGGGACAGGGGCCTAGGATTCTATGGCTACACCTTC
CASSRGRDRGLGFYGYTF
>TRBJ2-7|TRBV2|14|.|.
TGTGCCAGCAGTGAACAACAGGAAACCTACGAGCAGTACTTC
CASSEQQETYEQYF
>TRBJ1-1|TRBV20-1|11|TRBD1|.
TGCAGTGCTAAGACCGGGACAGCAGCTTTCTTT
CSAKTGTAAFF
>TRBJ1-4|TRBV5-4|15|TRBD1|.
TGTGCCAGCAGCATACCATCGGACAGGGCCGTAAAACTGTTTTTT
CASSIPSDRAVKLFF
>TRBJ2-3|TRBV5-5|13|TRBD2|.
TGTGCCAGCGAGCGGGGGAGCACAGATACGCAGTATTTT
CASERGSTDTQYF
>TRBJ1-4|TRBV2|14|.|.
TGTGCCAGCAATCAGGCCGCAACTAATGAAAAACTGTTTTTT
CASNQAATNEKLFF
>TRBJ1-3|TRBV7-9|19|.|.
TGTGCCAGCATCACCACCCCGGCAGGAGGCTCCGGCTCTGGAAACACCATATATTTT
CASITTPAGGSGSGNTIYF
>TRBJ1-5|TRBV5-5|17|TRBD1|.
TGTGCCAGCAGCCTCGGGACAGGGAAGGAGGGCATTCGGCCCCAGCATTTT
CASSLGTGKEGIRPQHF
>TRBJ1-6|TRBV28|15|TRBD1|.
TGTGCCAGCAGTCCCCTGACAGGGGGAGATTCACCCCTCCACTTT
CASSPLTGGDSPLHF
>TRBJ2-7|TRBV6-5|14|TRBD2|.
TGTGCCAGCAGTGGCACTAGCGGTCGGGGGGAGCAGTACTTC
CASSGTSGRGEQYF
>TRBJ1-4|TRBV4-1|15|.|.
TGCGCCAGCAGCCAAGGCAGGGCCCCTAATGAAAAACTGTTTTTT
CASSQGRAPNEKLFF
>TRBJ2-1|TRBV10-3|15|.|.
TGTGCCATCAGTGATGGTCCCCAGCGCAGCAATGAGCAGTTCTTC
CAISDGPQRSNEQFF
>TRBJ2-7|TRBV6-1|14|.|once
TGTGCCAGCAGTACTTACAGGGACTCCTACGAGCAGTACTTC
CASSTYRDSYEQYF
>TRBJ2-1|TRBV9|17|TRBD2|.
TGTGCCAGCAGCGTAGAATACGGGAGGGCCGAGTACAATGAGCAGTTCTTC
CASSVEYGRAEYNEQFF
>TRBJ1-5|TRBV6-6|13|.|once
TGTGCCGCCTCCTACGAGGGTAATCAGCCCCAGCATTTT
CAASYEGNQPQHF
>TRBJ2-1|TRBV10-1|15|TRBD2|.
TGCGCCAGCAGCTCGACTAGACGCGGGGGCAATGAGCAGTTCTTC
CASSSTRRGGNEQFF
>TRBJ1-2|TRBV9|15|TRBD1|.
TGTGCCAGCAGCGACCGGGACAGGGGGAACTATGGCTACACCTTC
CASSDRDRGNYGYTF
>TRBJ2-1|TRBV15|17|.|.
TGTGCCACCAGCAGAGATCCGGGGCGGGGAGTCTACAATGAGCAGTTCTTC
CATSRDPGRGVYNEQFF
>TRBJ2-7|TRBV7-9|13|.|once
TGTGCCAGCAGCTCCAGGATCTCCTACGAGCAGTACTTC
CASSSRISYEQYF
>TRBJ1-4|TRBV28|15|TRBD1|.
TGTGCCAGCAGGGGACAGGGGGGCGGGGGTGAAAAACTGTTTTTT
CASRGQGGGGEKLFF
>TRBJ1-5|TRBV4-1|14|TRBD1|.
TGCGCCAGCAGCCAGACAGGGGGCGGTCAGCCCCAGCATTTT
CASSQTGGGQPQHF
>TRBJ2-1|TRBV7-9|16|TRBD2|.
TGTGCCAGCAGCTTAACAGGCGGGAGGGCCTACAATGAGCAGTTCTTC
CASSLTGGRAYNEQFF
>TRBJ2-1|TRBV9|13|.|.
TGTGCCAGCAGGGGCCCGGGCGGGGGCGAGCAGTTCTTC
CASRGPGGGEQFF
>TRBJ1-3|TRBV19|14|TRBD1|.
TGTGCCAGTAACCAGGGGGCAACTGGAAACACCATATATTTT
CASNQGATGNTIYF
>TRBJ2-7|TRBV11-3|15|TRBD2|.
TGTGCCAGCAGCTTGATGCGGGAGGCACCCTACGAGCAGTACTTC
CASSLMREAPYEQYF
>TRBJ1-1|TRBV4-1|13|TRBD1|.
TGCGCCAGCAGCCACTCCCTAGGACAGGCGGCTTTCTTT
CASSHSLGQAAFF
>TRBJ2-1|TRBV30|16|TRBD2|.
TGTGCCTGGAGTTACGGACTAGCGGGAGAAATCGATGAGCAGTTCTTC
CAWSYGLAGEIDEQFF
>TRBJ2-7|TRBV6-1|15|TRBD2|.
TGTGCCAGCCTCGGGGGGGGCTTCCCCTCCTACGAGCAGTACTTC
CASLGGGFPSYEQYF
>TRBJ2-1|TRBV7-9|17|TRBD2|.
TGTGCCAGCAGCTTAGAAAGCGGGGGGATCATATACAATGAGCAGTTCTTC
CASSLESGGIIYNEQFF
>TRBJ2-2|TRBV7-9|17|TRBD2|.
TGTGCCAGCAGCGGACGGACTAGCGGGAGGAGTATCGGGGAGCTGTTTTTT
CASSGRTSGRSIGELFF
>TRBJ2-1|TRBV14|15|.|once
TGTGCCAGCAGCCACCTGGTGGGGGCTTACAATGAGCAGTTCTTC
CASSHLVGAYNEQFF
>TRBJ2-7|TRBV6-6|15|TRBD1|once
TGTGCCAGCAGCGCCGGACAGGGGGTAAGCTACGAGCAGTACTTC
CASSAGQGVSYEQYF
>TRBJ1-5|TRBV4-1|16|TRBD1|.
TGCGCCAGCAGCCGACCGGGACAGGCGATCGATCAGCCCCAGCATTTT
CASSRPGQAIDQPQHF
>TRBJ2-1|TRBV19|12|.|.
TGTGCCAGTAGTATCTGGTCGGGAGAGCAGTTCTTC
CASSIWSGEQFF
>TRBJ1-1|TRBV9|16|.|.
TGTGCCAGCAGCGCCCCCGGACAGAGTCAAGACACTGAAGCTTTCTTT
CASSAPGQSQDTEAFF
>TRBJ1-1|TRBV27|13|.|.
TGTGCCAGCAGTTTATCGCTGAGCGCTCAGACTTTCTTT
CASSLSLSAQTFF
>TRBJ2-4|TRBV30|14|TRBD2|once
TGTGCCAAGGCGGCCAGCGGGGGGGGAGGGATTCAGTACTTC
CAKAASGGGGIQYF
>TRBJ2-7|TRBV6-6|15|.|.
TGTGCCAGCAGTTACTCAGGGGATAAAGTGCGCGAGCAGTACTTC
CASSYSGDKVREQYF